The clone carrying this T cell receptor beta chain has a count of ten or more. What it binds is not known. It was uncontrolled infection, other autoimmune disease, pregnancy or lactation that excluded patients. The study based diagnoses on clinical symptoms, serum thyroxine and TRAb, thyroid ultrasound and orbital computed tomography. Trimming took off 7 bases at V and 4 bases at J, with 10 bases between the two ends. Germline V lookup: CDR1 MGHDK, CDR2 SYGVNS. The CDR3 length is 12 residues. There were TCR beta CDR3 regions amplified from RNA transcripts. During a first-round RT-PCR of the TCR CDR3, the HTBI primer set was used. TCRdb reanalysed the multiplex PCR reads using MiXCR and keeps one entry per CDR3 protein. The table lists 480,000 or so distinct CDR3 sequences, 46% of them singletons. This sample stems from a study of T cells in Graves' hyperthyroidism and ophthalmopathy. Study-wide results and limits: Using 13 V-J features, a model discriminated ophthalmopathy from stable hyperthyroidism. Most thyroid clonotypes that were expanded above 0.001 also turned up in blood.

This chain uses TRBV25-1 with TRBJ2-5, with a tentative D call TRBD2 (5 bases). The sequence was obtained from an adult woman with Graves' disease, either hyperthyroidism or ophthalmopathy (not recorded which). Sequencing was performed on peripheral blood or thyroid tissue (not recorded which). Here the CDR3 DNA reads TGTGCCAGCATTGGTGGAGGAGAGACCCAGTACTTC. Protein: CASIGGGETQYF.